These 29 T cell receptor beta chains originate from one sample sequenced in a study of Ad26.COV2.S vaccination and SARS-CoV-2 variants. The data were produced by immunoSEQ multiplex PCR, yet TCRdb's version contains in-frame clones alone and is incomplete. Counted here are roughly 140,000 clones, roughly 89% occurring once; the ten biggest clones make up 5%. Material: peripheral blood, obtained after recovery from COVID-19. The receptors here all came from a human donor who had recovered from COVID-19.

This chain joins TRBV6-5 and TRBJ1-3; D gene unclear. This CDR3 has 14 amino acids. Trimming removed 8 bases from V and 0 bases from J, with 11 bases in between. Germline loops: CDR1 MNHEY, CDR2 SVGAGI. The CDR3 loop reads CASCKQSSGNTIYF. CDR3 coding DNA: TGTGCCAGCTGTAAACAGAGCTCTGGAAACACCATATATTTT.

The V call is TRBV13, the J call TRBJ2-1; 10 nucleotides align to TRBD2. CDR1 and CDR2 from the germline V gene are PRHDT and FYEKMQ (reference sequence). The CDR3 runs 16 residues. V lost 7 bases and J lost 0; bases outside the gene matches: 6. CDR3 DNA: TGTGCCAGCAAAACTAGCGGGACTAGCTCCTACAATGAGCAGTTCTTC. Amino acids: CASKTSGTSSYNEQFF.

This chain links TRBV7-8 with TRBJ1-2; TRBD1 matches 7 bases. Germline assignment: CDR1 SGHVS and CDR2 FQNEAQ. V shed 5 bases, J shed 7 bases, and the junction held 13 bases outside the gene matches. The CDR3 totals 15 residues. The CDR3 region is CASSPQGEGVGGYTF. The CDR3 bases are TGTGCCAGCAGCCCCCAGGGGGAGGGGGTAGGTGGCTACACCTTC.

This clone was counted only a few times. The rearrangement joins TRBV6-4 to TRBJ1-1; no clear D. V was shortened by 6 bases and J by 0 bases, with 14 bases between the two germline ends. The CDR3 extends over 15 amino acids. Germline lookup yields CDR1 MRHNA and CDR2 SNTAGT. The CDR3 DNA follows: TGTGCCAGCAGCCCCTCGAAGGGCCTGAACACTGAAGCTTTCTTT. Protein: CASSPSKGLNTEAFF.

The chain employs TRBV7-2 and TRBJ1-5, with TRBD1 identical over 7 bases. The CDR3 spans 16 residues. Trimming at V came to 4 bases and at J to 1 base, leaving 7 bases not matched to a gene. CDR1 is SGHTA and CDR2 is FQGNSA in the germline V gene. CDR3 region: CASSWTGGGSNQPQHF. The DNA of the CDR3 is TGTGCCAGCAGCTGGACTGGAGGGGGCAGCAATCAGCCCCAGCATTTT.

The CDR3 DNA is TGTGCCAGCAGCCCCCTCCCGGGACGGATCATCTACGAGCAGTACTTC. This sequence encodes CASSPLPGRIIYEQYF. This chain joins TRBV6-2 or TRBV6-3 and TRBJ2-7; either TRBD1 or TRBD2 may fit D (5 bases each). Germline CDR1 is MNHEY and CDR2 is SVGEGT. V lost 6 bases and J 3 bases, leaving 21 bases between the germline ends. This CDR3 spans 16 amino acids.

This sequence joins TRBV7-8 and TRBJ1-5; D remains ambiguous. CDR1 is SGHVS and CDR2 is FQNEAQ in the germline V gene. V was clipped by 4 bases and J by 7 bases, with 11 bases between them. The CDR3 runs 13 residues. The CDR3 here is CASSSSDGQPQHF. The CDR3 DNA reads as TGTGCCAGCAGCTCCTCAGACGGGCAGCCCCAGCATTTT.

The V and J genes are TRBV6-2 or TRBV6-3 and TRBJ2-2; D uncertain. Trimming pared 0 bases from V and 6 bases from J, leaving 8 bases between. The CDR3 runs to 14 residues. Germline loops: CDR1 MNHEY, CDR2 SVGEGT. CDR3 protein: CASSYSSSPGELFF. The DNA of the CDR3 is TGTGCCAGCAGTTACTCGAGCAGTCCCGGGGAGCTGTTTTTT.

CDR3 in amino acids: CASSPPGLAGGETQYF. The DNA of the CDR3 is TGTGCCAGCAGCCCTCCGGGACTAGCGGGGGGAGAGACCCAGTACTTC. This rearrangement joins TRBV13 to TRBJ2-5, with TRBD2 identical over 15 bases. This CDR3 comprises 16 residues. Trimming took 5 bases from V and 4 from J; bases not matched to a gene: 5. Germline CDR1 and CDR2: PRHDT and FYEKMQ (reference sequence).

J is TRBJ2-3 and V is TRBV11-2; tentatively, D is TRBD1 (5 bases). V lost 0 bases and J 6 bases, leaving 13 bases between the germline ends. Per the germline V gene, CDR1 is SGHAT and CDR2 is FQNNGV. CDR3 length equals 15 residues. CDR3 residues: CASSLDSRAGDTQYF. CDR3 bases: TGTGCCAGCAGCTTAGATTCCAGGGCAGGCGATACGCAGTATTTT.

This chain's CDR3 is CASSLGQGSVYEQYF. CDR3 nucleotide sequence: TGTGCCAGCTCACTCGGACAGGGCTCGGTCTACGAGCAGTACTTC. The V gene is TRBV18, the J gene TRBJ2-7; 8 bases align to TRBD1. Trimming took 4 bases from V and 3 from J; bases not matched to a gene: 8. The germline V gene has CDR1 KGHSH and CDR2 LQKENI. The CDR3 sequence is 15 residues long.

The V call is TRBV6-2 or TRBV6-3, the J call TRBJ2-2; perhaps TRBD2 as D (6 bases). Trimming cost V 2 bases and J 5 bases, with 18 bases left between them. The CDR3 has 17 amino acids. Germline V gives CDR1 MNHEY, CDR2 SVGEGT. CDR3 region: CASSYPAEPGGTGELFF. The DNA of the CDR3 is TGTGCCAGCAGTTACCCCGCGGAACCCGGGGGAACCGGGGAGCTGTTTTTT.

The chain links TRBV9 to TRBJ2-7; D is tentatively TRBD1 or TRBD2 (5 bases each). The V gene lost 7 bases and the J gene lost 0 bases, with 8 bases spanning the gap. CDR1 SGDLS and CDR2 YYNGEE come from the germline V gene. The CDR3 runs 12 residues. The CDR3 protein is CASGGSSYEQYF. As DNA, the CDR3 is TGTGCCAGCGGGGGTAGCTCCTACGAGCAGTACTTC.

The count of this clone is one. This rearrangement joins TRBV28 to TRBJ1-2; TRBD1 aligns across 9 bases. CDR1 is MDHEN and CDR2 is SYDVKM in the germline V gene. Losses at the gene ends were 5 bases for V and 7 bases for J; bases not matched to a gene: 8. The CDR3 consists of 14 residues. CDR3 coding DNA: TGTGCCAGCAGTCCGGGACAGGGTAGGGCTGGCTACACCTTC. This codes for CASSPGQGRAGYTF.

The CDR3 region has the DNA TGTGCCAGCAGTCCCGGGCCCTTAGATGAAAAACTGTTTTTT. This gives the protein CASSPGPLDEKLFF. This chain uses TRBV5-4 with TRBJ1-4; the D is unclear. CDR3 length equals 14 residues. V lost 5 bases, J lost 6 bases, and 14 bases lay in between. CDR1 and CDR2 from the germline V gene are SGHNT and YYREEE (reference sequence).

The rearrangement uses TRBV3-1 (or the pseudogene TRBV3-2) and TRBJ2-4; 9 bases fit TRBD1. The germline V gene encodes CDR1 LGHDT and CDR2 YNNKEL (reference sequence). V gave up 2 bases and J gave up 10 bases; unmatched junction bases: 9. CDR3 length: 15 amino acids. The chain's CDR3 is CASSQLNRGLVIQYF. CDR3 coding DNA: TGTGCCAGCAGCCAATTGAACAGGGGGCTTGTGATTCAGTACTTC.

CDR3 bases: TGTGCCAGCAGTTTCGGCGGGACAGGTCGCTACGAGCAGTACTTC. Its translation: CASSFGGTGRYEQYF. The V call is TRBV28, the J call TRBJ2-7; 8 nucleotides agree with TRBD1. The CDR3 loop spans 15 amino acids. V was clipped by 3 bases and J by 3 bases; unmatched bases: 7. Germline V gene data show CDR1 as MDHEN and CDR2 as SYDVKM.

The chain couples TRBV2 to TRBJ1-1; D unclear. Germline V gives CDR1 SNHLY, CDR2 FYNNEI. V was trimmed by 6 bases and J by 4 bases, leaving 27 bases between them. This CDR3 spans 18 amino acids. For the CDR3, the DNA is TGTGCCAGCAGAAAGGTTACGTCACGGGTTGCGATGAGCACTGAAGCTTTCTTT. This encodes CASRKVTSRVAMSTEAFF.

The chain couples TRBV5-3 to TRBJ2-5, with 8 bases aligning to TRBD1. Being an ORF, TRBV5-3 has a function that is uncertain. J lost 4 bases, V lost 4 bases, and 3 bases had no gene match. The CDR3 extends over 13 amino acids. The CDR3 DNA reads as TGTGCCAGAAGCGGAGACAGGGGAGAGACCCAGTACTTC. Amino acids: CARSGDRGETQYF.

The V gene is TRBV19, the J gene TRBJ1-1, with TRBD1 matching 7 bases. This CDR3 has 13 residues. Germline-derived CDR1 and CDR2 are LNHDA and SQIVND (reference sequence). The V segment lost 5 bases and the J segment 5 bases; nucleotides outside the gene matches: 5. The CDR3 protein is CASSVQGRTEAFF. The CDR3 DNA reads TGTGCCAGTAGTGTACAGGGGCGGACTGAAGCTTTCTTT.

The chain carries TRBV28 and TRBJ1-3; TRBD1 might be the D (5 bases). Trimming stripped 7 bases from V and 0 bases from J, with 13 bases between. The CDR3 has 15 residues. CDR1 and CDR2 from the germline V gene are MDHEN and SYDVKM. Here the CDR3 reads CASIRGGSSGNTIYF. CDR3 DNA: TGTGCCAGCATTCGCGGGGGTAGCTCTGGAAACACCATATATTTT.

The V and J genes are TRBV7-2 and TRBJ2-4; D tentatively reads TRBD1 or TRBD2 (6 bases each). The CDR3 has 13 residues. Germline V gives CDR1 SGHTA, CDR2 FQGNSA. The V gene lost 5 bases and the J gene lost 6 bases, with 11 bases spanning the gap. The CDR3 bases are TGTGCCAGCAGCCAACAGGGAGGAAACATTCAGTACTTC. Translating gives CASSQQGGNIQYF.

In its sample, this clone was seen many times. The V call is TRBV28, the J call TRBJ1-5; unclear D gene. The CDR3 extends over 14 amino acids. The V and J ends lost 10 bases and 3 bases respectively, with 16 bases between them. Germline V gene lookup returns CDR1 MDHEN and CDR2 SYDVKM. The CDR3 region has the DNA TGTGCCACTCACCCCACCGCGTACAATCAGCCCCAGCATTTT. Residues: CATHPTAYNQPQHF.

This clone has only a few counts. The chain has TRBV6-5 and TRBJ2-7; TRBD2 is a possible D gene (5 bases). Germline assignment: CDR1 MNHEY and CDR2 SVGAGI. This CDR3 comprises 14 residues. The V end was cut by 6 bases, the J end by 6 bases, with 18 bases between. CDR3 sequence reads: CASSPSGSGSEQYF. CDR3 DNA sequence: TGTGCCAGCAGCCCCTCGGGATCGGGTTCCGAGCAGTACTTC.

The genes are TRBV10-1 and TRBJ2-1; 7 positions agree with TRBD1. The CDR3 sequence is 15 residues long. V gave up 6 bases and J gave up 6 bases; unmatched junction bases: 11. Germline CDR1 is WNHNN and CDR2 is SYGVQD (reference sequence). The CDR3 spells CASSLSGTESNEQFF. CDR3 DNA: TGCGCCAGCAGCCTCTCCGGGACAGAGAGCAATGAGCAGTTCTTC.

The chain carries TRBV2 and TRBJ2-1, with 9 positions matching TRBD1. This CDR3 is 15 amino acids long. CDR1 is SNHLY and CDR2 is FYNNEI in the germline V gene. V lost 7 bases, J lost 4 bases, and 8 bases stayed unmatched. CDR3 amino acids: CASTTQGARYNEQFF. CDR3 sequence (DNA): TGTGCCAGCACCACACAGGGGGCGCGGTACAATGAGCAGTTCTTC.

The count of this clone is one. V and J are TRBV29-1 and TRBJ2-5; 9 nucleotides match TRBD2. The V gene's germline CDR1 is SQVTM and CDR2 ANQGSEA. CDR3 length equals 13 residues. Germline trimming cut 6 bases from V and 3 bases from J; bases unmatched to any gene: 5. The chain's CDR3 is CSVAASGEETQYF. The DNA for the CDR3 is TGCAGCGTCGCTGCTAGCGGGGAAGAGACCCAGTACTTC.

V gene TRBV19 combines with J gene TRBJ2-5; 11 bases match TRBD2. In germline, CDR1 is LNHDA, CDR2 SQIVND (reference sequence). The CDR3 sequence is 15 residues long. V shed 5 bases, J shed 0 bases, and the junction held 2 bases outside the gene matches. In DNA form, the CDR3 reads TGTGCCAGTAGTCGGACTAGCGGGTACCAAGAGACCCAGTACTTC. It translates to CASSRTSGYQETQYF. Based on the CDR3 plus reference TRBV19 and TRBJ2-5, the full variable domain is DGGITQSPKYLFRKEGQNVTLSCEQNLNHDAMYWYRQDPGQGLRLIYYSQIVNDFQKGDIAEGYSVSREKKESFPLTVTSAQKNPTAFYLCASSRTSGYQETQYFGPGTRLLVL.

This CDR3 is CASSLRTLNTEAFF. CDR3 sequence (DNA): TGTGCCAGCAGCCTCCGGACTCTGAACACTGAAGCTTTCTTT. The rearrangement links TRBV28 to TRBJ1-1; D gene ambiguous. Trimming took off 6 bases at V and 0 bases at J, with 11 bases between the two ends. Germline values: CDR1 MDHEN, CDR2 SYDVKM. CDR3 length equals 14 residues. Drawing the rest from reference TRBV28 and TRBJ1-1, the complete variable domain is DVKVTQSSRYLVKRTGEKVFLECVQDMDHENMFWYRQDPGLGLRLIYFSYDVKMKEKGDIPEGYSVSREKKERFSLILESASTNQTSMYLCASSLRTLNTEAFFGQGTRLTVV.